A selection of T cell receptor beta chains follows, all from one sample in a study of blood T cell repertoires in COVID-19. The table came from immunoSEQ multiplex PCR; TCRdb's copy has only in-frame clones and leaves some out. The table has 200,000 to 250,000 clones, 90% seen once; the top ten hold more than 13%. The sequenced sample consisted of PBMCs or T cells enriched from blood (not recorded which). These receptors all come from a man aged 30 to 45 who had been exposed to COVID-19. Each CDR3 is given with its conserved first and last residue.

>TRBJ2-1|TRBV1
CTSSQDSTSAAYNEQFF
>TRBJ2-5|TRBV27
CASSSHSGGAETQYF
>TRBJ2-1|TRBV5-1
CASSLVQPAERIFF
>TRBJ2-5|TRBV6-5
CASKWWHQSQETQYF
>TRBJ2-7|TRBV4-3
CASSPRQGLNPYEQYF
>TRBJ2-5|TRBV6-6
CASTTSGTQYF
>TRBJ1-6|TRBV5-4
CASSPGQDIHNSPLHF
>TRBJ1-2|TRBV6-2/TRBV6-3
CASSYSGTGDYGYTF
>TRBJ2-1|TRBV10-3
CAISPSGLAGVDEQFF
>TRBJ2-7|TRBV7-2
CASSLYGPDYEQYF
>TRBJ2-7|TRBV11-2
CASNRLQGHEQYF
>TRBJ2-5|TRBV19
CASSIWPSVGTQYF
>TRBJ1-4|TRBV27
CASSRTGHEKLFF
>TRBJ2-7|TRBV25-1
CASSELAGGGEQYF
>TRBJ2-2|TRBV27
CASREAGGPNTGELFF
>TRBJ1-2|TRBV10-3
CAISGDRGFYGYTF
>TRBJ1-2|TRBV3-1/TRBV3-2
CASSQVVTAYGYTF
>TRBJ1-2|TRBV7-2
CASRKPGQSYGYTF
>TRBJ1-1|TRBV10-1
CASSEKQAVWTEAFF
>TRBJ1-2|TRBV7-2
CASSSGTGIYGYTF
>TRBJ2-7|TRBV3-1/TRBV3-2
CAEPPQPPYEQYF
>TRBJ1-2|TRBV6-1
CASSEVGWTGDGYTF
>TRBJ2-2|TRBV3-1/TRBV3-2
CASSQVRTGVAGELFF
>TRBJ1-3|TRBV5-5
CASSFIDRSSGNTIYF
>TRBJ1-1|TRBV28
CASSLQGSSVDTEAFF
>TRBJ1-5|TRBV12-5
CASGLQGFNQPQHF
>TRBJ2-3|TRBV6-5
CASSYSNRGLTDTQYF
>TRBJ2-1|TRBV6-4
CASSDLASQTYNEQFF
>TRBJ2-5|TRBV4-1
CASRDGQGPQETQYF
>TRBJ2-7|TRBV3-1/TRBV3-2
CASSQDLVSSYEQYF
>TRBJ1-6|TRBV6-1
CASSEWDRGQSPLHF
>TRBJ1-6|TRBV6-2/TRBV6-3
CASSQQGEGSPLHF
>TRBJ2-7|TRBV6-5
CASRTTGAYEQYF
>TRBJ2-7|TRBV6-2/TRBV6-3
CASSYLQGAAYEQYF
>TRBJ1-1|TRBV29-1
CSVSRDLNTEAFF
>TRBJ2-5|TRBV7-6
CASSLDSSGGETQYF
>TRBJ2-5|TRBV5-1
CASAGDGETQYF
>TRBJ2-3|TRBV5-4
CATGRTDTQYF
>TRBJ1-3|TRBV6-5
CAARDSLTGNTIYF
>TRBJ1-1|TRBV7-3
CASSLGGLAEAFF
>TRBJ1-1|TRBV16
CASSPQGTDTEAFF
>TRBJ1-1|TRBV5-1
CASSLPDRRDTEAFF
>TRBJ1-1|TRBV7-9
CASSLVGQPRSEAFF
>TRBJ2-5|TRBV7-2
CASSLATSSGQETQYF
>TRBJ2-7|TRBV2
CAREAYPGQSSYEQYF
>TRBJ2-1|TRBV12-3/TRBV12-4
CASRTSVEQFF
>TRBJ1-5|TRBV7-9
CASSPADSNQPQHF
>TRBJ1-1|TRBV7-9
CATGQMNTEAFF
>TRBJ2-5|TRBV6-2/TRBV6-3
CASSSLANQETQYF
>TRBJ2-7|TRBV11-2
CASSPPGGPYEQYF
>TRBJ1-5|TRBV29-1
CSVSGGRGNQPQHF
>TRBJ1-2|TRBV5-1
CASSTTGENGYTF
>TRBJ2-7|TRBV25-1
CASSWGGTYEQYF
>TRBJ2-1|TRBV14
CASRLSGEGLYNEQFF
>TRBJ1-6|TRBV6-2/TRBV6-3
CASSYPEQNSPLHF
>TRBJ2-7|TRBV6-5
CASRAMGLYEQYF
>TRBJ1-6|TRBV13
CASSLLGTQGNSPLHF